The 16 T cell receptor beta chains below were found in one sample sequenced in a study of T cells in Graves' hyperthyroidism and ophthalmopathy. Researchers amplified the TCR beta CDR3 regions from RNA transcripts. The primer set for the first-round RT-PCR of the TCR CDR3 was HTBI. MiXCR, applied by TCRdb to the multiplex PCR reads, yields one record per CDR3 protein. The table has a few hundred thousand distinct CDR3 sequences, about a sixth seen once. The sequenced sample was blood. These receptors came from a man in his forties or fifties with Graves' hyperthyroidism.

The rearrangement uses TRBV30 and TRBJ1-2; no firm D call. CDR3 length: 12 amino acids. CDR1 and CDR2 from the germline V gene are GTSNPN and SVGIG (reference sequence). Trimming cost V 0 bases and J 5 bases, with 7 bases left between them. The CDR3 DNA sequence: TGTGCCTGGAGTGTACGATTTTATGGCTACACCTTC. This sequence encodes CAWSVRFYGYTF.

This clonotype appeared a few times. The chain recombines TRBV6-1 with TRBJ2-5, with D possibly being TRBD1 (6 bases). This CDR3 is built from 14 residues. Germline V gene data show CDR1 as MNHNS and CDR2 as SASEGT. The V end lost 6 bases, the J end lost 13 bases, and 24 bases lay between the germline ends. The DNA of the CDR3 is TGTGCCAGCAGCGCCGGGGACACCCATCTAAAGAGGTACTTC. This encodes CASSAGDTHLKRYF.

The chain combines TRBV24-1 with TRBJ1-1; weak D call: TRBD1 (6 bases). Germline lookup yields CDR1 KGHDR and CDR2 SFDVKD. V was pared by 9 bases and J by 2 bases, with 18 bases between. This CDR3 contains 15 residues. The CDR3 loop is CATGRGPARNTEAFF. CDR3 DNA: TGTGCCACCGGTCGGGGGCCAGCACGCAACACTGAAGCTTTCTTT.

This clonotype was observed many times. The rearrangement joins TRBV27 to TRBJ2-3, with D perhaps matching TRBD1 or TRBD2 (6 bases each). In germline, CDR1 is MNHEY, CDR2 SMNVEV (reference sequence). V lost 6 bases and J 1 base, leaving 17 bases between the germline ends. The CDR3 length is 16 residues. CDR3 sequence reads: CASSSTGRKGTDTQYF. The CDR3 nucleotides read TGTGCCAGCAGCTCCACAGGGAGGAAGGGCACAGATACGCAGTATTTT.

This clonotype was seen at least ten times. The rearrangement links TRBV6-1 to TRBJ2-7; 8 bases are a match to TRBD1. CDR1 is MNHNS and CDR2 is SASEGT in the germline V gene. CDR3 length equals 14 residues. Germline trimming cut 4 bases from V and 1 base from J; bases unmatched to any gene: 3. As DNA, the CDR3 is TGTGCCAGCAGTGTCACAGGGGGTTCCTACGAGCAGTACTTC. This translates into CASSVTGGSYEQYF.

This clonotype was seen at least ten times. The chain carries TRBV28 and TRBJ1-1; D remains unclear. CDR3 length: 13 amino acids. Germline V gives CDR1 MDHEN, CDR2 SYDVKM. V was pared by 3 bases and J by 2 bases, with 7 bases between. CDR3 bases: TGTGCCAGCAGTTTTGACACCAACACTGAAGCTTTCTTT. This sequence encodes CASSFDTNTEAFF.

This clonotype showed up just a few times. The J gene is TRBJ1-2, the V gene TRBV9, with a tentative D call TRBD1 (5 bases). This CDR3 has 13 residues. Germline CDR1 is SGDLS and CDR2 is YYNGEE. Deletions cut 0 bases from V and 4 bases from J, with 7 bases between. CDR3 region: CASSVEGFYGYTF. The CDR3 nucleotides read TGTGCCAGCAGCGTAGAGGGGTTCTATGGCTACACCTTC.

This clonotype was counted many times. V usage is TRBV7-2 and J usage is TRBJ2-7, with D perhaps given as TRBD1 or TRBD2 (5 bases each). The CDR3 spans 14 residues. V lost 5 bases and J 0 bases, leaving 11 bases between the germline ends. Germline CDR1 and CDR2: SGHTA and FQGNSA. CDR3 DNA sequence: TGTGCCAGCAGCCCGGGACCAGGCTCCTACGAGCAGTACTTC. Its protein product is CASSPGPGSYEQYF.

There are a few counts of this clonotype. This chain links TRBV4-1 with TRBJ2-7, with D unclear. Germline assignment: CDR1 MGHRA and CDR2 YSYEKL. V was shortened by 1 base and J by 2 bases, with 6 bases between the two germline ends. There are 13 residues in the CDR3. Written as DNA, the CDR3 is TGCGCCAGCAGCCAAGCTCAGGCCTACGAGCAGTACTTC. Its translation: CASSQAQAYEQYF.

This clonotype is medium-sized (0.01 to 0.1%) in the sample. The CDR3 loop is CASSLAALGQPEAFF. Written as DNA, the CDR3 is TGTGCCAGCAGCTTGGCAGCTCTTGGCCAACCTGAAGCTTTCTTT. The chain carries TRBV7-8 and TRBJ1-1; D ambiguous. The germline V gene encodes CDR1 SGHVS and CDR2 FQNEAQ. V was trimmed by 3 bases and J by 6 bases, leaving 17 bases between them. CDR3 length: 15 residues.

This clonotype was counted at least ten times. The chain's CDR3 is CASSFVSQPQHF. CDR3 DNA: TGTGCCAGCAGTTTTGTCTCCCAGCCCCAGCATTTT. The J gene is TRBJ1-5, the V gene TRBV28; D unclear. V gave up 3 bases and J gave up 7 bases, with 7 bases separating them. CDR1 is MDHEN and CDR2 is SYDVKM in the germline V gene. The CDR3 covers 12 residues.

In this sample, this clonotype turned up many times. The chain employs TRBV7-8 and TRBJ2-1; D is ambiguous. CDR1 and CDR2 (germline): SGHVS, FQNEAQ. The CDR3 runs 16 residues. The V gene lost 0 bases and the J gene lost 0 bases, with 9 bases spanning the gap. The CDR3 nucleotides are TGTGCCAGCAGCTTAGCCAGGCGAACCTCCTACAATGAGCAGTTCTTC. As protein: CASSLARRTSYNEQFF.

This clonotype came up many times. V usage is TRBV11-3 and J usage is TRBJ2-6; D perhaps matches TRBD1 (6 bases). V was shortened by 6 bases and J by 2 bases, with 11 bases between the two germline ends. Germline values: CDR1 SGHNT, CDR2 YENEEA. This CDR3 has 15 residues. The CDR3 here is CASSYQGTGANVLTF. The CDR3 DNA reads TGTGCCAGCAGTTACCAGGGGACTGGGGCCAACGTCCTGACTTTC.

This clonotype was seen more than once but under ten times. The CDR3 coding sequence is TGTGCCAGCAGCTTGGTAGGAACCGCGAGTGAAAAACTGTTTTTT. As protein: CASSLVGTASEKLFF. The V call is TRBV5-4, the J call TRBJ1-4; D uncertain. CDR1 SGHNT and CDR2 YYREEE come from the germline V gene (reference sequence). V lost 0 bases and J 7 bases, leaving 13 bases between the germline ends. The CDR3 totals 15 residues. The variable domain in full, completed from reference TRBV5-4 and TRBJ1-4, reads ETGVTQSPTHLIKTRGQQVTLRCSSQSGHNTVSWYQQALGQGPQFIFQYYREEENGRGNFPPRFSGLQFPNYSSELNVNALELDDSALYLCASSLVGTASEKLFFGSGTQLSVL.

Ten or more counts support this clonotype. CDR3 in amino acids: CASSEMGQLAPLHF. CDR3 in DNA: TGTGCCAGCAGTGAGATGGGACAGCTTGCACCCCTCCACTTT. The chain is built from TRBV2 and TRBJ1-6; the match to TRBD1 covers 7 bases. This CDR3 comprises 14 residues. The junction had 7 bases not matched to a gene; V was cut back by 3 bases and J by 11 bases. CDR1 is SNHLY, CDR2 FYNNEI, per germline.

This clonotype came up a few times. The rearrangement joins TRBV7-2 to TRBJ2-7, with a tentative D call TRBD2 (5 bases). The CDR3 is made up of 14 amino acids. Germline values: CDR1 SGHTA, CDR2 FQGNSA. The V end lost 4 bases, the J end lost 1 base, and 11 bases lay between the germline ends. DNA for the CDR3: TGTGCCAGCAGCTACCGGACGGGATCCTACGAGCAGTACTTC. Translation: CASSYRTGSYEQYF.